This T cell receptor beta chain was profiled in a study of T cell changes during pregnancy in multiple sclerosis. The CDR3 totals 12 residues. V dropped 11 bases and J dropped 4 bases, with 14 bases sitting between them. From germline, CDR1 is SNHLY and CDR2 FYNNEI. Method: immunoSEQ multiplex PCR; TCRdb's copy keeps in-frame clones and lacks some. The sample carries fewer than 55,000 clones, nearly 90% recorded once. The input for sequencing was peripheral blood, taken after pregnancy. V usage is TRBV2 and J usage is TRBJ2-5; D gene uncertain. This receptor was taken from a female donor in good health, enrolled as a control in a pregnancy study. The DNA for the CDR3 is TGTGCCGTTCTAATCGAGCGAGAGACCCAGTACTTC. Translation: CAVLIERETQYF.